This T cell receptor (beta chain) emerged from a study of blood T cell repertoires in COVID-19. Resolution of symptoms, clearance, or two negative PCRs was present in recovered Cohort 3 donors. V was shortened by 4 bases and J by 5 bases, with 15 bases between the two germline ends. CDR1 and CDR2 from the germline V gene are SGHRS and YFSETQ. The CDR3 has 14 amino acids. Sequenced by immunoSEQ multiplex PCR; TCRdb stores in-frame clones only, minus some. The profile covers about 270,000 clones, with 85% to 90% appearing a single time and roughly 1.8% taken by the ten largest. The chain couples TRBV5-1 to TRBJ2-5; D is perhaps TRBD1 (6 bases). The receptor comes from a woman in her fifties or sixties who had recovered from COVID-19. The sample comprised PBMCs or T cells enriched from blood (not recorded which). In DNA form, the CDR3 reads TGCGCCAGCAGCCAAGCAAGCGGACAGGAGACCCAGTACTTC. Translating gives CASSQASGQETQYF.